This entry describes one T cell receptor (beta chain). 13 Jbeta primers and 60 Vbeta primers were used for the PCR. Profiling relied on immunoSEQ multiplex PCR, and the TCRdb table lists in-frame clones only, not all of them. The data show over 80,000 clones, roughly four fifths seen once. This entry is derived from a study of cytomegalovirus exposure and HLA in healthy donors. Study information: Previous work identified 117 million unique TCR beta sequences from around 180 million T cells. Of all 360 or so donors who were genotyped, around 79% belonged to the Caucasian-associated ancestry cluster.

J was trimmed by 7 bases and V by 3 bases; bases with no gene match: 1. This CDR3 spans 15 amino acids. Per germline, CDR1 MDHEN and CDR2 SYDVKM. The sequenced sample consisted of PBMCs. The receptor's source is a man aged 40-49 years in good health and CMV-seropositive. The chain combines TRBV28 with TRBJ2-1; 15 bases align to TRBD2. CDR3 sequence: CASSFGLAGGNEQFF. The DNA of the CDR3 is TGTGCCAGCAGTTTCGGACTAGCGGGAGGGAATGAGCAGTTCTTC.